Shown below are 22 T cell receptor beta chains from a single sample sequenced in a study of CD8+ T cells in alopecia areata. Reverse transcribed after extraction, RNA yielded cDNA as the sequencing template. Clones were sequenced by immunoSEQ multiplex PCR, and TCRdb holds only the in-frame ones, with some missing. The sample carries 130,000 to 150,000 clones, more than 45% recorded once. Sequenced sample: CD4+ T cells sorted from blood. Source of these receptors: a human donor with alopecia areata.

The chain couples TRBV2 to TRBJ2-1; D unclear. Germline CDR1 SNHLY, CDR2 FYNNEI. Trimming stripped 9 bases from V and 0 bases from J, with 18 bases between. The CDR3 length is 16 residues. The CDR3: CARGLGGLSSYNEQFF. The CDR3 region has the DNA TGTGCCAGGGGATTAGGCGGCCTAAGCTCCTACAATGAGCAGTTCTTC. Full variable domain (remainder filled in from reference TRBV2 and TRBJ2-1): EPEVTQTPSHQVTQMGQEVILRCVPISNHLYFYWYRQILGQKVEFLVSFYNNEISEKSEIFDDQFSVERPDGSNFTLKIRSTKLEDSAMYFCARGLGGLSSYNEQFFGPGTRLTVL.

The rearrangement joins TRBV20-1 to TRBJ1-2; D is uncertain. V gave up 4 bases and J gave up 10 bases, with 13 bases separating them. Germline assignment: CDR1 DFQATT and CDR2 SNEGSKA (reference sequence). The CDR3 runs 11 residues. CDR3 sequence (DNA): TGCAGTGCTACCGGGGAGCGGGCCTACACCTTC. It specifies CSATGERAYTF.

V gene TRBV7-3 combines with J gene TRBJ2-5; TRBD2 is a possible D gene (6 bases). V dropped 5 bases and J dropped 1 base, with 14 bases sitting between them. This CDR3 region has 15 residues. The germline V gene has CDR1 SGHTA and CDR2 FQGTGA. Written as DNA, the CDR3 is TGTGCCAGCAGCCTGAGGGGAGGCAGCCAAGAGACCCAGTACTTC. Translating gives CASSLRGGSQETQYF.

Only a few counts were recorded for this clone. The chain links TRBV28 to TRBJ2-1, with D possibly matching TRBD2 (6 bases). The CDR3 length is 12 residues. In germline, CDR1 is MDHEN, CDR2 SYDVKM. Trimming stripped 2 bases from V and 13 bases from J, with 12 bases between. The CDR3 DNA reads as TGTGCCAGCAGTTTAACTTGGACTATACAGTTCTTC. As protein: CASSLTWTIQFF. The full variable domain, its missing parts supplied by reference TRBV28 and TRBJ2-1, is DVKVTQSSRYLVKRTGEKVFLECVQDMDHENMFWYRQDPGLGLRLIYFSYDVKMKEKGDIPEGYSVSREKKERFSLILESASTNQTSMYLCASSLTWTIQFFGPGTRLTVL.

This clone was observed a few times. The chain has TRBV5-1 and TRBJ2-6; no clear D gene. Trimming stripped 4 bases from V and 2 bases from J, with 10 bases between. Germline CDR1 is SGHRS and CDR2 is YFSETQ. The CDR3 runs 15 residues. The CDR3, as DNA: TGCGCCAGCAGCCTAGGGCTAGCTGGGGCCAACGTCCTGACTTTC. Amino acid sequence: CASSLGLAGANVLTF.

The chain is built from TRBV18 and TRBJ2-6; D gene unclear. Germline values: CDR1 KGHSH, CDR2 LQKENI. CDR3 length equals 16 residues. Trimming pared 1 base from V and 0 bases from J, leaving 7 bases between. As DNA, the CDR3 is TGTGCCAGCTCACCACTTGTGTCCTCTGGGGCCAACGTCCTGACTTTC. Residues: CASSPLVSSGANVLTF.

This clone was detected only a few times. DNA for the CDR3: TGCGCCAGCAGCCAACCTGGAGGTCCCCAGCAGTACTTC. It encodes CASSQPGGPQQYF. V usage is TRBV4-1 and J usage is TRBJ2-7; D perhaps matches TRBD2 (5 bases). Trimming cost V 2 bases and J 8 bases, with 13 bases left between them. The germline V gene has CDR1 MGHRA and CDR2 YSYEKL. The CDR3 has 13 amino acids.

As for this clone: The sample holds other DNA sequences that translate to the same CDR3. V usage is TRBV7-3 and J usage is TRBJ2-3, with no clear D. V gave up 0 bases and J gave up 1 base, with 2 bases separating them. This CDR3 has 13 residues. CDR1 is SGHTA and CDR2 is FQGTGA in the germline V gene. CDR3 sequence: CASSLTGTDTQYF. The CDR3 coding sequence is TGTGCCAGCAGCTTAACAGGCACAGATACGCAGTATTTT.

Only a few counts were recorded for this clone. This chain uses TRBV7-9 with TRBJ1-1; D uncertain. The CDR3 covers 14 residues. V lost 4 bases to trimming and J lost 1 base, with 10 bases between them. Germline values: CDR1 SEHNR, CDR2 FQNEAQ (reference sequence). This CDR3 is CASSSNAWNTEAFF. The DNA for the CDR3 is TGTGCCAGCAGCTCTAACGCCTGGAACACTGAAGCTTTCTTT.

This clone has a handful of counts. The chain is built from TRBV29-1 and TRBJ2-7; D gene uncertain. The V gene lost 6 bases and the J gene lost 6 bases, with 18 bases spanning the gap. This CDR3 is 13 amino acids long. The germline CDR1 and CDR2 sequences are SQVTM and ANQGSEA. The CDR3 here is CSVKIGSSGEQYF. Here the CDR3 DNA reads TGCAGCGTCAAGATTGGCTCGTCAGGCGAGCAGTACTTC.

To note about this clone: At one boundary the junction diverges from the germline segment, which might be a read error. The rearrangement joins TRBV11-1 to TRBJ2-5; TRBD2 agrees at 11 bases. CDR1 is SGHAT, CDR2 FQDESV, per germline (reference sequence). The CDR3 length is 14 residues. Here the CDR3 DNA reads TGTGCCAGCAGCCGACTAGCGGGACAAGAGGCCCAGTACTTC. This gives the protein CASSRLAGQEAQYF.

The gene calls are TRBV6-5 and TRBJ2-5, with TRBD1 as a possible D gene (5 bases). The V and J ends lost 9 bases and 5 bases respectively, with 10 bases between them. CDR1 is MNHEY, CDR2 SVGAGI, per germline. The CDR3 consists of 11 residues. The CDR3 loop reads CASKGRETQYF. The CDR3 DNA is TGTGCCAGTAAGGGGCGGGAGACCCAGTACTTC.

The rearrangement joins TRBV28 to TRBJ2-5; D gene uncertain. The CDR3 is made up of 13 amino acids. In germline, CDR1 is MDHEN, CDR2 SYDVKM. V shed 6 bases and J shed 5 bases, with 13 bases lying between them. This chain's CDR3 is CASSLPLPETQYF. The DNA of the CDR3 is TGTGCCAGCAGCCTTCCCCTACCGGAGACCCAGTACTTC.

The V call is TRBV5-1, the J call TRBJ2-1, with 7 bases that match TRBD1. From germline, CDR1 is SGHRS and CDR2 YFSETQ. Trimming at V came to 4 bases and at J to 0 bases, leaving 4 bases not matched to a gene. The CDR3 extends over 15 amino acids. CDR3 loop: CASSIQGPSYNEQFF. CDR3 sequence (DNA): TGCGCCAGCAGCATACAGGGGCCCTCCTACAATGAGCAGTTCTTC.

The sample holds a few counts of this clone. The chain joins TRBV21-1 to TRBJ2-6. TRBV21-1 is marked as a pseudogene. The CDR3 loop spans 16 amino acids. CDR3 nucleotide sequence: TGTGCCAGCAGCAAAGATGGGGGAGCTGGGGCCAACGTCCTGACTTTC. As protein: CASSKDGGAGANVLTF.

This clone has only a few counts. CDR3 residues: CASSNTRTSGDNEQFF. The DNA for the CDR3 is TGTGCCAGCAGCAACACCAGGACTAGCGGTGACAATGAGCAGTTCTTC. This rearrangement joins TRBV7-6 to TRBJ2-1; 10 bases are shared with TRBD2. The trim removed 5 bases at V and 5 bases at J, leaving 9 bases unmatched. Germline V CDR1 and CDR2: SGHVS, FNYEAQ. This CDR3 spans 16 amino acids. Supplemented by reference TRBV7-6 and TRBJ2-1, the full variable domain reads GAGVSQSPRYKVTKRGQDVALRCDPISGHVSLYWYRQALGQGPEFLTYFNYEAQQDKSGLPNDRFSAERPEGSISTLTIQRTEQRDSAMYRCASSNTRTSGDNEQFFGPGTRLTVL.

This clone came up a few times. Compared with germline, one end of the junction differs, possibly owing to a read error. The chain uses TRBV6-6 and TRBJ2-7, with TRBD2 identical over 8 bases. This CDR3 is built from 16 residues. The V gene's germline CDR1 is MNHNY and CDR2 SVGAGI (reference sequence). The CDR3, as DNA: TGTGCCAGCAATTACGGGGGGGCGCGGGACTCCTACGAGCAGTACTTC. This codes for CASNYGGARDSYEQYF.

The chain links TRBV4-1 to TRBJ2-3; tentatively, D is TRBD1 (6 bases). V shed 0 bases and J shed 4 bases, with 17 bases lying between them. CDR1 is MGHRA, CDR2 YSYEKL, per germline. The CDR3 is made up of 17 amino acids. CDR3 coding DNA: TGCGCCAGCAGCCAAGATTCCGGGACACAGGTTCCAGATACGCAGTATTTT. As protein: CASSQDSGTQVPDTQYF.

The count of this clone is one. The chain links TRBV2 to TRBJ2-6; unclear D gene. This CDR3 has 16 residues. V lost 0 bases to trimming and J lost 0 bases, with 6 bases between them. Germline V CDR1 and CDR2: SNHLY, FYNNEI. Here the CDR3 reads CASSEAVYSGANVLTF. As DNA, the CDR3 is TGTGCCAGCAGTGAAGCGGTGTACTCTGGGGCCAACGTCCTGACTTTC.

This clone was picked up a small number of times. The CDR3 protein is CASSLSFWGRPYF. As DNA, the CDR3 is TGTGCCAGCAGCTTATCCTTTTGGGGACGTCCGTACTTC. V gene TRBV7-2 combines with J gene TRBJ2-5; TRBD1 or TRBD2 may be the D gene (5 bases each). The V end lost 2 bases, the J end lost 13 bases, and 17 bases lay between the germline ends. From germline, CDR1 is SGHTA and CDR2 FQGNSA. This CDR3 is built from 13 residues.

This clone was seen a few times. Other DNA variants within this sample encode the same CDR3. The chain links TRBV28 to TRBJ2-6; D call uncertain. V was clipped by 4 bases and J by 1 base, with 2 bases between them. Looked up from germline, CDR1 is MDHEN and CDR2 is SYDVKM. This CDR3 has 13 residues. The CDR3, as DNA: TGTGCCAGCAGTTCATCTGGGGCCAACGTCCTGACTTTC. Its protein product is CASSSSGANVLTF.

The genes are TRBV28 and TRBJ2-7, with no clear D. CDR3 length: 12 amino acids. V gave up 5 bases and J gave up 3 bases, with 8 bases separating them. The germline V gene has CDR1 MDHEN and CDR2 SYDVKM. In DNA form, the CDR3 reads TGTGCCAGCAGTCGACGTCTCTACGAGCAGTACTTC. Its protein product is CASSRRLYEQYF.